This entry describes one TCR beta chain. This sample was included in a study of blood T cell repertoires in COVID-19. Looking at the study overall: The United States, Italy and Spain provided the acute and convalescent COVID-19 samples.

Original data processing: Reference gene primer amplification gave nucleated cell count estimates. Some clones are missing from TCRdb's copy, which holds only in-frame ones; the method was immunoSEQ multiplex PCR. V and J calls and clone size are copied from that table; D and trimming were computed from the DNA. The sample holds about 180,000 clones, more than 70% seen once. The ends lost 7 bases at V and 8 bases at J; junction bases unmatched: 14. The CDR3 contains 15 residues. Per germline, CDR1 WSHSY and CDR2 SAAADI. Sequencing was performed on peripheral blood. The sequence was collected from a woman aged 25 to 39 with acute or convalescent COVID-19. The genes are TRBV10-2 and TRBJ2-1; 7 bases match TRBD2. CDR3 sequence reads: CASKSAPSGTDEQFF. CDR3 coding DNA: TGCGCCAGCAAGAGTGCCCCCAGCGGGACCGATGAGCAGTTCTTC.